These 24 T cell receptor beta chains came from one sample sequenced in a study of OX40 agonist ivuxolimab in advanced cancers. Some clones are missing from TCRdb's copy, which holds only in-frame ones; the method was immunoSEQ multiplex PCR. This sample has tens of thousands of clones, with roughly 86% found just once. Sample: CD4+ or CD8+ T cells sorted from blood, taken in a trial of the OX40 agonist ivuxolimab. The origin of the receptors is an adult with an advanced solid tumor such as melanoma, head and neck, liver or kidney cancer.

This clone has a handful of counts. The V and J genes are TRBV28 and TRBJ1-5; D is uncertain. The V end was cut by 3 bases, the J end by 4 bases, with 10 bases between. Germline values: CDR1 MDHEN, CDR2 SYDVKM. The CDR3 has 14 residues. The CDR3 DNA follows: TGTGCCAGCAGTTTTGGGCTGCAAAATCAGCCCCAGCATTTT. Residues: CASSFGLQNQPQHF.

This clone occurred once. This sequence joins TRBV7-9 and TRBJ1-1; D is unclear. Germline V gene data show CDR1 as SEHNR and CDR2 as FQNEAQ (reference sequence). The germline V and J ends were trimmed by 2 bases and 6 bases, with 4 bases remaining between them. CDR3 length equals 11 residues. CDR3 in amino acids: CASSLTAEAFF. CDR3 coding DNA: TGTGCCAGCAGCTTAACAGCTGAAGCTTTCTTT.

The V call is TRBV19, the J call TRBJ2-5; 11 bases are a match to TRBD1. This CDR3 contains 15 residues. Germline CDR1 and CDR2: LNHDA and SQIVND (reference sequence). V dropped 7 bases and J dropped 4; count of bases not matched to a gene: 8. As DNA, the CDR3 is TGTGCCAGTAACACAGGACAGGGGGCATTAGAGACCCAGTACTTC. It yields the protein CASNTGQGALETQYF.

V usage is TRBV7-2 and J usage is TRBJ1-1, with TRBD1 as a possible D gene (5 bases). The CDR3 loop spans 13 amino acids. Germline CDR1 is SGHTA and CDR2 is FQGNSA. V lost 5 bases, J lost 5 bases, and 12 bases lay in between. The CDR3 protein is CASSPTGETEAFF. Written as DNA, the CDR3 is TGTGCCAGCAGCCCGACGGGGGAGACTGAAGCTTTCTTT.

The genes are TRBV6-5 and TRBJ2-7; D is undetermined. V was shortened by 6 bases and J by 5 bases, with 8 bases between the two germline ends. Per the germline V gene, CDR1 is MNHEY and CDR2 is SVGAGI. This CDR3 comprises 11 residues. The CDR3 here is CASSKKDEQYF. The CDR3 coding sequence is TGTGCCAGCAGCAAGAAGGACGAGCAGTACTTC.

The rearrangement links TRBV25-1 to TRBJ2-2, with a possible D match to TRBD1 (5 bases). CDR3 length equals 13 residues. Per the germline V gene, CDR1 is MGHDK and CDR2 is SYGVNS. The V gene lost 5 bases and the J gene lost 7 bases, with 11 bases spanning the gap. The CDR3 DNA sequence: TGTGCCAGCAGTATCAGGGTTAACGGGGAGCTGTTTTTT. Translating it yields CASSIRVNGELFF.

Notes on this clone: At one boundary the junction diverges from the germline segment, which might be a read error. The chain joins TRBV6-1 to TRBJ1-1, with D hard to call. There are 13 residues in the CDR3. Germline V CDR1 and CDR2: MNHNS, SASEGT. CDR3 DNA: TGTGCCAGCATTGAAGGGATTTTCGCTGGAGCTTTCTTT. As protein: CASIEGIFAGAFF.

Note on this clone: This sample also contains other DNA sequences that code for the same CDR3. This chain joins TRBV5-4 and TRBJ1-2; a weak D match, TRBD1 (5 bases). The CDR3 contains 14 residues. From germline, CDR1 is SGHNT and CDR2 YYREEE (reference sequence). V lost 0 bases, J lost 0 bases, and 6 bases lay in between. CDR3 region: CASSLVGANYGYTF. The CDR3 DNA reads as TGTGCCAGCAGCTTGGTAGGGGCTAACTATGGCTACACCTTC.

This clone occurred once. The chain carries TRBV29-1 and TRBJ1-2; D gene uncertain. The CDR3 has 12 residues. Germline values: CDR1 SQVTM, CDR2 ANQGSEA. V lost 3 bases to trimming and J lost 5 bases, with 10 bases between them. The CDR3 DNA sequence: TGCAGCGTTGAGGGAGTCAGTTATGGCTACACCTTC. This codes for CSVEGVSYGYTF.

The chain employs TRBV11-2 and TRBJ2-2; 9 nucleotides line up with TRBD2. The CDR3 is 16 residues long. Trimming cost V 5 bases and J 7 bases; bases outside gene matches: 11. From germline, CDR1 is SGHAT and CDR2 FQNNGV. The CDR3 protein is CASSPLGGGAGGELFF. Here the CDR3 DNA reads TGTGCCAGCAGCCCCTTGGGCGGGGGGGCTGGCGGGGAGCTGTTTTTT. Looking up the rest from reference TRBV11-2 and TRBJ2-2 gives the full variable domain: EAGVAQSPRYKIIEKRQSVAFWCNPISGHATLYWYQQILGQGPKLLIQFQNNGVVDDSQLPKDRFSAERLKGVDSTLKIQPAKLEDSAVYLCASSPLGGGAGGELFFGEGSRLTVL.

This sequence joins TRBV18 and TRBJ2-2, with 7 bases that match TRBD1. Trimming at V came to 3 bases and at J to 5 bases, leaving 6 bases not matched to a gene. The CDR3 has 15 amino acids. The V gene's germline CDR1 is KGHSH and CDR2 LQKENI. The CDR3 is CASSPRIRGTGELFF. The CDR3 DNA sequence: TGTGCCAGCTCACCTCGAATCAGGGGGACCGGGGAGCTGTTTTTT.

This clone occurred once. The rearrangement joins TRBV27 to TRBJ1-5; a possible D gene is TRBD1 (5 bases). Trimming cost V 6 bases and J 7 bases, with 16 bases left between them. This CDR3 spans 14 amino acids. CDR1 is MNHEY and CDR2 is SMNVEV in the germline V gene (reference sequence). The CDR3 DNA reads TGTGCCAGCAGCAGGGATGGCCCCGAGCAGCCCCAGCATTTT. Protein: CASSRDGPEQPQHF.

This clone was seen a single time. The chain employs TRBV5-4 and TRBJ2-3; 9 bases are a match to TRBD2. V trimming: 0 bases; J trimming: 2 bases; junction bases outside the gene matches: 4. Germline CDR1 and CDR2: SGHNT and YYREEE (reference sequence). The CDR3 spans 16 residues. The DNA for the CDR3 is TGTGCCAGCAGCTTGGCCGCGGGGGGGCCCACAGATACGCAGTATTTT. This translates into CASSLAAGGPTDTQYF.

The chain combines TRBV15 with TRBJ2-5; possible D gene TRBD2, 6 bases. This CDR3 region has 18 residues. CDR1 is LNHNV and CDR2 is YYDKDF in the germline V gene (reference sequence). The V end lost 2 bases, the J end lost 2 bases, and 21 bases lay between the germline ends. The CDR3 sequence: CATSRTLWERALQETQYF. In DNA form, the CDR3 reads TGTGCCACCAGCAGAACCCTTTGGGAGCGGGCCCTTCAAGAGACCCAGTACTTC. The complete variable domain, with remaining parts taken from reference TRBV15 and TRBJ2-5, reads DAMVIQNPRYQVTQFGKPVTLSCSQTLNHNVMYWYQQKSSQAPKLLFHYYDKDFNNEADTPDNFQSRRPNTSFCFLDIRSPGLGDTAMYLCATSRTLWERALQETQYFGPGTRLLVL.

This clone was observed a single time. The V and J genes are TRBV10-3 and TRBJ1-2; 7 positions match TRBD1. Germline loops: CDR1 ENHRY, CDR2 SYGVKD. The V segment lost 2 bases and the J segment 0 bases; nucleotides outside the gene matches: 15. The CDR3 sequence is 19 residues long. The CDR3 sequence: CAISETSGRGPISNYGYTF. The CDR3 nucleotides are TGTGCCATCAGTGAGACCTCGGGAAGGGGGCCGATTTCTAACTATGGCTACACCTTC.

The chain joins TRBV28 to TRBJ2-7; 9 bases map to TRBD2. CDR1 is MDHEN and CDR2 is SYDVKM in the germline V gene. V lost 8 bases to trimming and J lost 4 bases; unmatched junction nucleotides: 9. CDR3 length: 14 residues. The CDR3 DNA sequence: TGTGCCAGCCTTTCAGTAGCGGGGGTGTACGAGCAGTACTTC. It yields the protein CASLSVAGVYEQYF.

V is TRBV27 and J is TRBJ2-5; perhaps TRBD2 as D (6 bases). The CDR3 is 13 amino acids. Germline V gene data show CDR1 as MNHEY and CDR2 as SMNVEV (reference sequence). The V and J ends lost 1 base and 5 bases respectively, with 8 bases between them. CDR3 sequence (DNA): TGTGCCAGCAGTTTATGGAGGGAGGAGACCCAGTACTTC. Translation: CASSLWREETQYF.

This clone has a handful of counts. J is TRBJ2-3 and V is TRBV18; possibly TRBD2 for D (6 bases). The germline CDR1 and CDR2 sequences are KGHSH and LQKENI. The CDR3 runs 18 residues. The V end was cut by 4 bases, the J end by 0 bases, with 20 bases between. The DNA of the CDR3 is TGTGCCAGCTCACTGGCCTCGGCGGGGACTTCTAGCACAGATACGCAGTATTTT. Its protein is CASSLASAGTSSTDTQYF.

The V gene is TRBV5-1, the J gene TRBJ2-3; 7 bases match TRBD2. The junction had 4 bases not matched to a gene; V was cut back by 6 bases and J by 0 bases. Germline-derived CDR1 and CDR2 are SGHRS and YFSETQ. This CDR3 has 14 residues. The CDR3 loop is CASTRGGSTDTQYF. The DNA for the CDR3 is TGCGCCAGCACGCGCGGGGGAAGCACAGATACGCAGTATTTT.

This rearrangement joins TRBV6-5 to TRBJ1-2; 10 nucleotides line up with TRBD1. CDR1 and CDR2 from the germline V gene are MNHEY and SVGAGI. V lost 6 bases, J lost 4 bases, and 2 bases stayed unmatched. The CDR3 is made up of 13 amino acids. Here the CDR3 DNA reads TGTGCCAGCAGGACAGGGGGCGGCTATGGCTACACCTTC. Its translation is CASRTGGGYGYTF.

This clone was seen only a few times. The chain carries TRBV18 and TRBJ1-2, with TRBD1 as a possible D gene (5 bases). V shed 1 base and J shed 7 bases, with 13 bases lying between them. The germline V gene has CDR1 KGHSH and CDR2 LQKENI. The CDR3 is made up of 14 amino acids. CDR3 nucleotide sequence: TGTGCCAGCTCACCACTAGCAGGGAATGGTGGCTACACCTTC. Residues: CASSPLAGNGGYTF.

The chain uses TRBV7-3 and TRBJ1-6; a possible D gene is TRBD1 (5 bases). V lost 5 bases and J lost 11, with 10 bases in between. Germline CDR1 and CDR2: SGHTA and FQGTGA. CDR3 size: 12 residues. In DNA, the CDR3 is TGTGCCAGCAGCCCCGGGGGGGCACCCCTCCACTTT. Its translation: CASSPGGAPLHF.

This chain connects TRBV2 to TRBJ2-3, with D unresolved. The CDR3 loop spans 17 amino acids. Trimming stripped 5 bases from V and 0 bases from J, with 18 bases between. CDR1 and CDR2 (germline): SNHLY, FYNNEI. Here the CDR3 DNA reads TGTGCCAGCAGTCAAAAGGGTCCAGAACTTAGCACAGATACGCAGTATTTT. Its translation is CASSQKGPELSTDTQYF.

V usage is TRBV7-2 and J usage is TRBJ2-5; D gene unclear. The J call is doubtful: the DNA matches TRBJ2-7 better. This CDR3 region has 12 residues. Germline CDR1 is SGHTA and CDR2 is FQGNSA. The CDR3 region is CASSPSGYEQYF. For the CDR3, the DNA is TGTGCCAGCAGCCCTAGTGGGTACGAGCAGTACTTC.